A single TCR beta chain is shown here with its context. The antigen remains undetermined. The CDR3 runs to 16 residues. Trimming took 0 bases from V and 4 from J, leaving 14 bases between them. Germline V gene lookup returns CDR1 SGHRS and CDR2 YFSETQ. RNA transcripts were the template for amplifying TCR beta CDR3 regions. The primer set for the first-round RT-PCR of the TCR CDR3 was HTBI. TCRdb called the multiplex PCR reads again in MiXCR, with one record for every CDR3 protein. This table has around 290,000 distinct CDR3 sequences, 15% to 20% appearing once. This sample is drawn from a study of T cells in Graves' hyperthyroidism and ophthalmopathy. General study findings and limits: A 13 V-J model separated ophthalmopathy from stable hyperthyroidism. Peripheral blood also featured most of the thyroid clonotypes expanded above 0.001.

Ophthalmopathy patients had moderate-to-severe active disease, CAS ≥3, NOSPECS ≥4, and disease duration under 3 months. Diagnosing involved the use of clinical symptoms, serum thyroxine and TRAb, thyroid ultrasound and orbital computed tomography. The material sequenced was blood. This chain connects TRBV5-1 to TRBJ2-1; a possible D gene is TRBD2 (6 bases). This TCR was recovered from a woman aged 55-69 years with Graves' ophthalmopathy. CDR3 sequence: CASSLGLARGYNEQFF. CDR3 sequence (DNA): TGCGCCAGCAGCTTGGGGCTAGCGAGAGGTTACAATGAGCAGTTCTTC.